These 30 T cell receptor beta chains originate from one sample sequenced in a study of shared clonotypes between healthy human individuals. Clones were read by immunoSEQ multiplex PCR, and TCRdb kept only the in-frame ones, dropping some. Here the sample spans hundreds of thousands of clones, 95% to 96% being singletons. CD8 cells regarded as naive lacked CD45RO, were positively chosen for CCR7, and omitted terminally differentiated effector memory CD45RA+ cells. The sequenced sample was naive CD8+ T cells sorted from blood. The receptors were gathered from a woman in her twenties or thirties in good health.

This clone was recorded only once. The chain recombines TRBV27 with TRBJ1-2; no clear D. The CDR3 spans 14 residues. The germline V and J ends were trimmed by 5 bases and 2 bases, with 12 bases remaining between them. Germline V gene data show CDR1 as MNHEY and CDR2 as SMNVEV (reference sequence). CDR3 in amino acids: CASSHSTGNYGYTF. The CDR3 bases are TGTGCCAGCAGTCACTCGACGGGCAACTATGGCTACACCTTC.

The genes are TRBV27 and TRBJ1-5; a possible D gene is TRBD1 (6 bases). Germline CDR1 reads MNHEY; CDR2 reads SMNVEV (reference sequence). The V gene lost 3 bases and the J gene lost 7 bases, with 13 bases spanning the gap. The CDR3 contains 14 residues. CDR3 sequence: CASSFVQGGQPQHF. In DNA, the CDR3 is TGTGCCAGCAGTTTCGTACAGGGTGGGCAGCCCCAGCATTTT.

V usage is TRBV9 and J usage is TRBJ1-2; the match to TRBD1 covers 8 bases. Germline assignment: CDR1 SGDLS and CDR2 YYNGEE. Trimming at V came to 3 bases and at J to 6 bases, leaving 16 bases not matched to a gene. This CDR3 has 17 residues. This CDR3 is CASSATLGQGQIDGYTF. The CDR3 DNA reads TGTGCCAGCAGCGCGACCCTCGGACAGGGTCAGATCGATGGCTACACCTTC.

The V gene is TRBV11-2, the J gene TRBJ2-7, with D unclear. The CDR3 spans 13 residues. Deletions cut 0 bases from V and 2 bases from J, with 5 bases between. CDR1 is SGHAT and CDR2 is FQNNGV in the germline V gene. The CDR3 here is CASSLDEPYEQYF. The CDR3 DNA sequence: TGTGCCAGCAGCTTAGATGAGCCCTACGAGCAGTACTTC.

This chain joins TRBV2 and TRBJ1-1, with D perhaps TRBD1 (5 bases). Trimming pared 3 bases from V and 1 base from J, leaving 6 bases between. The CDR3 contains 13 residues. Germline-derived CDR1 and CDR2 are SNHLY and FYNNEI. Here the CDR3 reads CASSDTGNTEAFF. The CDR3 DNA reads TGTGCCAGCAGTGATACAGGGAACACTGAAGCTTTCTTT.

V and J are TRBV7-9 and TRBJ2-7; 9 bases are shared with TRBD2. V dropped 3 bases and J dropped 6; count of bases not matched to a gene: 3. Per the germline V gene, CDR1 is SEHNR and CDR2 is FQNEAQ (reference sequence). This CDR3 contains 13 residues. The CDR3 spells CASSFPGLAEQYF. The CDR3 DNA reads TGTGCCAGCAGCTTCCCGGGACTAGCCGAGCAGTACTTC.

This rearrangement joins TRBV29-1 to TRBJ2-1; possibly TRBD2 for D (6 bases). V lost 5 bases to trimming and J lost 5 bases, with 13 bases between them. Germline V gene data show CDR1 as SQVTM and CDR2 as ANQGSEA. The CDR3 is 13 residues long. The chain's CDR3 is CSVSTGSNNEQFF. DNA of the CDR3: TGCAGCGTTTCTACCGGGAGCAACAATGAGCAGTTCTTC.

The rearrangement uses TRBV5-6 and TRBJ2-1; possible D gene TRBD2, 6 bases. Germline V lookup: CDR1 SGHDT, CDR2 YYEEEE. The CDR3 loop spans 13 amino acids. The V and J ends lost 6 bases and 6 bases respectively, with 13 bases between them. CDR3 residues: CASTRTNTNEQFF. As DNA, the CDR3 is TGTGCCAGCACCCGGACTAATACCAATGAGCAGTTCTTC.

This chain links TRBV5-6 with TRBJ2-5; D remains ambiguous. This CDR3 has 16 residues. Germline lookup yields CDR1 SGHDT and CDR2 YYEEEE. Trimming left V 1 base short and J 5 bases short, with 18 bases between. This CDR3 is CASSLFSVGRMETQYF. CDR3 DNA sequence: TGTGCCAGCAGCTTGTTCAGCGTAGGGCGGATGGAGACCCAGTACTTC.

This chain links TRBV6-1 with TRBJ2-1; the D gene is possibly TRBD1 (6 bases). Germline V gene data show CDR1 as MNHNS and CDR2 as SASEGT. V lost 1 base to trimming and J lost 7 bases, with 14 bases between them. This CDR3 is built from 15 residues. The CDR3 DNA reads as TGTGCCAGCAGTGAAGTAGGGGGTCACGGGAATGAGCAGTTCTTC. It specifies CASSEVGGHGNEQFF.

The rearrangement uses TRBV6-1 and TRBJ1-1; D remains ambiguous. CDR1 MNHNS and CDR2 SASEGT come from the germline V gene. The CDR3 sequence is 16 residues long. V lost 4 bases and J lost 1, with 16 bases in between. The DNA for the CDR3 is TGTGCCAGCAGTGCTCGGCCAGACCCGGCGAACACTGAAGCTTTCTTT. Translated: CASSARPDPANTEAFF.

The gene calls are TRBV9 and TRBJ2-2; 12 positions agree with TRBD2. The CDR3 runs to 21 residues. J gave up 5 bases and V 4 bases, and 21 bases lay outside the gene matches. Germline V gene data show CDR1 as SGDLS and CDR2 as YYNGEE. CDR3 coding DNA: TGTGCCAGCAGCCATAAACCGGGACTAGCGGGTGCTGGGCCAAGGACCGGGGAGCTGTTTTTT. Translation gives CASSHKPGLAGAGPRTGELFF.

In this sample, this clone turned up once. The chain joins TRBV19 to TRBJ1-1; 7 nucleotides line up with TRBD1. With 6 bases clipped from V and 5 bases from J, the junction kept 9 bases outside the gene matches. Germline CDR1 and CDR2: LNHDA and SQIVND (reference sequence). The CDR3 loop spans 14 amino acids. CDR3 nucleotides: TGTGCCAGTAGCATAACAGGGGTTACTACTGAAGCTTTCTTT. It translates to CASSITGVTTEAFF.

The V call is TRBV5-4, the J call TRBJ2-7; 8 bases line up with TRBD1. CDR3 size: 12 residues. Losses at the gene ends were 3 bases for V and 6 bases for J; bases not matched to a gene: 2. Looked up from germline, CDR1 is SGHNT and CDR2 is YYREEE (reference sequence). CDR3 DNA: TGTGCCAGCAGCTGGGACAGGTCCGAGCAGTACTTC. It translates to CASSWDRSEQYF.

J is TRBJ2-5 and V is TRBV28; maybe TRBD2 (5 bases). Trimming shortened V by 5 bases and J by 5 bases, and 18 bases separated the two germline ends. Per the germline V gene, CDR1 is MDHEN and CDR2 is SYDVKM. The CDR3 loop spans 15 amino acids. The CDR3 DNA reads as TGTGCCAGCAGTACACCCGGGATTTTACAGGAGACCCAGTACTTC. Its protein product is CASSTPGILQETQYF.

The chain has TRBV7-2 and TRBJ2-7; no clear D. The CDR3 has 12 amino acids. Looked up from germline, CDR1 is SGHTA and CDR2 is FQGNSA. Trimming removed 2 bases from V and 7 bases from J, with 9 bases in between. CDR3: CASSLPSREQYF. The DNA for the CDR3 is TGTGCCAGCAGCTTACCCTCCCGGGAGCAGTACTTC.

The chain is built from TRBV28 and TRBJ1-5; perhaps TRBD1 as D (5 bases). V lost 6 bases, J lost 6 bases, and 21 bases lay in between. CDR3 length: 16 residues. Germline values: CDR1 MDHEN, CDR2 SYDVKM. CDR3 DNA: TGTGCCAGCAGATCCCCTGATCAGGTTACAGGTCAGCCCCAGCATTTT. It encodes CASRSPDQVTGQPQHF.

The chain combines TRBV7-9 with TRBJ1-2, with 7 bases that match TRBD1. V dropped 5 bases and J dropped 4; count of bases not matched to a gene: 7. This CDR3 has 14 amino acids. Germline CDR1 reads SEHNR; CDR2 reads FQNEAQ (reference sequence). CDR3 coding DNA: TGTGCCAGCAGCCTCCAGGGGGGCGCCTATGGCTACACCTTC. This sequence encodes CASSLQGGAYGYTF.

This clone was picked up one time. Its ends do not fully match the called genes, so a read error is possible. V usage is TRBV4-2 and J usage is TRBJ2-7; D ambiguous. This CDR3 has 15 amino acids. The germline V gene has CDR1 LGHNA and CDR2 YNFKEQ. CDR3 sequence: CASSQEVVGSHEQYF. DNA of the CDR3: TGTGCCAGCAGCCAAGAGGTGGTGGGCTCCCACGAGCAGTACTTC.

The chain employs TRBV5-6 and TRBJ1-2; unclear D gene. The CDR3 is made up of 17 amino acids. V was pared by 1 base and J by 3 bases, with 19 bases between. Germline V gene data show CDR1 as SGHDT and CDR2 as YYEEEE. The DNA for the CDR3 is TGTGCCAGCAGCTTGAAACGGCGGAATTTCTTTTACTATGGCTACACCTTC. Protein: CASSLKRRNFFYYGYTF.

J is TRBJ1-2 and V is TRBV28; D may be TRBD1 (6 bases). The ends were cut back, 4 bases at V and 2 bases at J, with 17 bases in the middle. The CDR3 consists of 16 residues. Per the germline V gene, CDR1 is MDHEN and CDR2 is SYDVKM. The CDR3, as DNA: TGTGCCAGCAGTTCAGCCCCCATAACAGGGAACTATGGCTACACCTTC. This encodes CASSSAPITGNYGYTF.

This rearrangement joins TRBV5-6 to TRBJ2-1; 8 bases match TRBD2. The germline CDR1 and CDR2 sequences are SGHDT and YYEEEE. J lost 4 bases, V lost 1 base, and 4 bases had no gene match. The CDR3 consists of 15 residues. DNA of the CDR3: TGTGCCAGCAGCTTGTCAGCGGGGGTTTACAATGAGCAGTTCTTC. It codes for CASSLSAGVYNEQFF.

V gene TRBV7-8 combines with J gene TRBJ2-7; D is ambiguous. In germline, CDR1 is SGHVS, CDR2 FQNEAQ. There are 16 residues in the CDR3. The V and J ends lost 1 base and 2 bases respectively, with 15 bases between them. CDR3 DNA: TGTGCCAGCAGCTTAGGGGGTGAAGATTATGCCTACGAGCAGTACTTC. Amino acid sequence: CASSLGGEDYAYEQYF.

The chain uses TRBV27 and TRBJ1-5, with D unclear. Germline values: CDR1 MNHEY, CDR2 SMNVEV (reference sequence). V dropped 3 bases and J dropped 0 bases, with 6 bases sitting between them. CDR3 length: 14 residues. The CDR3 sequence: CASSLYYSNQPQHF. The CDR3 nucleotides are TGTGCCAGCAGTTTGTATTATAGCAATCAGCCCCAGCATTTT.

The chain recombines TRBV28 with TRBJ1-2; D might be TRBD1 (5 bases). Looked up from germline, CDR1 is MDHEN and CDR2 is SYDVKM. V dropped 5 bases and J dropped 6 bases, with 16 bases sitting between them. The CDR3 is 14 amino acids. The CDR3 protein is CASSLLWGSDGYTF. The CDR3 DNA reads TGTGCCAGCAGTCTATTATGGGGCAGTGATGGCTACACCTTC.

The chain employs TRBV19 and TRBJ2-2; no clear D. The CDR3 covers 15 residues. The V gene lost 1 base and the J gene lost 4 bases, with 10 bases spanning the gap. CDR1 and CDR2 (germline): LNHDA, SQIVND (reference sequence). CDR3 residues: CASSIVPYSTGELFF. The DNA of the CDR3 is TGTGCCAGTAGTATAGTCCCTTATAGCACCGGGGAGCTGTTTTTT.

The chain uses TRBV28 and TRBJ2-7, with D unclear. Deletions cut 5 bases from V and 5 bases from J, with 7 bases between. The CDR3 is made up of 11 amino acids. Germline V CDR1 and CDR2: MDHEN, SYDVKM. The CDR3 sequence: CASSTPHEQYF. The CDR3, as DNA: TGTGCCAGCAGTACCCCCCACGAGCAGTACTTC.

The V and J genes are TRBV5-4 and TRBJ2-4, with unresolved D. Germline values: CDR1 SGHNT, CDR2 YYREEE (reference sequence). This CDR3 comprises 15 residues. The V end was cut by 4 bases, the J end by 0 bases, with 11 bases between. The CDR3 region has the DNA TGTGCCAGCAGCACGGACGATCTAGCCAAAAACATTCAGTACTTC. Translation: CASSTDDLAKNIQYF.

The rearrangement links TRBV27 to TRBJ2-7, with D maybe TRBD2 (5 bases). This CDR3 contains 14 residues. Germline V gives CDR1 MNHEY, CDR2 SMNVEV (reference sequence). The V end lost 6 bases, the J end lost 3 bases, and 15 bases lay between the germline ends. CDR3 DNA: TGTGCCAGCAGGCAAATACAAGGAGGCTACGAGCAGTACTTC. Protein: CASRQIQGGYEQYF.

This chain links TRBV7-6 with TRBJ2-7; D remains ambiguous. Deletions cut 3 bases from V and 2 bases from J, with 11 bases between. CDR1 SGHVS and CDR2 FNYEAQ come from the germline V gene. This CDR3 has 14 residues. The CDR3 DNA follows: TGTGCCAGCAGCTTGGGGTACGGTCCCTACGAGCAGTACTTC. Protein sequence: CASSLGYGPYEQYF.